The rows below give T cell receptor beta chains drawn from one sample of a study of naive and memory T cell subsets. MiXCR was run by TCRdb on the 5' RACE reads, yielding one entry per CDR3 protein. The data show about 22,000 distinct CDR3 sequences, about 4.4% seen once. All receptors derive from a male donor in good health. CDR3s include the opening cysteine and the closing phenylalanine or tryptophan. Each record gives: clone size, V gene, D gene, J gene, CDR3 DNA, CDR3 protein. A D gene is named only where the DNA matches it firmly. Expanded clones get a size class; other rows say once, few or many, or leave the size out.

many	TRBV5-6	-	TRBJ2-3	TGTGCCAGCAGAGGGCGGGGGCGAACAGATACGCAGTATTTT	CASRGRGRTDTQYF
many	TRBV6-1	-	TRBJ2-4	TGTGCCAGCAACAGCAGGGCCAAAAACATTCAGTACTTC	CASNSRAKNIQYF
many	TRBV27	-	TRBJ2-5	TGTGCCAGCAGTAGAAAGACTGAAGAGACCCAGTACTTC	CASSRKTEETQYF
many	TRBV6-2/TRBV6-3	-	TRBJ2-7	TGTGCCAGCAGTTACCCTAAGCCGGAGCAGTACTTC	CASSYPKPEQYF
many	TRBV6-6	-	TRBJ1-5	TGTGCCAGCACTCTCCAAGACATGGAGAGGCATTTT	CASTLQDMERHF
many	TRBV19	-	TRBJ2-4	TGTGCCAGTAGTCGTTCAGGGGGGATAGCCAAAAACATTCAGTACTTC	CASSRSGGIAKNIQYF
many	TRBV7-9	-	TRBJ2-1	TGTGCCAGCAGCCCGGGACGAGACTACAATGAGCAGTTCTTC	CASSPGRDYNEQFF
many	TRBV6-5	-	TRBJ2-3	TGTGCCAGCAAGGGAGGGGGGCGGTCAGATACGCAGTATTTT	CASKGGGRSDTQYF
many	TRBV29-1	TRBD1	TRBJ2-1	TGCAGCGTTATCCAGGGGGTCTACAATGAGCAGTTCTTC	CSVIQGVYNEQFF
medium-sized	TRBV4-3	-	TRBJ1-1	TGCGCCAGCAGCCAAGAAAGTTACACTGAAGCTTTCTTT	CASSQESYTEAFF
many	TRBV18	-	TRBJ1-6	TGTGCCAGCTCACTACCGGTCCAGGGAAAATCCCTCCACTTT	CASSLPVQGKSLHF
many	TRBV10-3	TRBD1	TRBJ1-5	TGTGCCATCAGTAGGACAGGGGGCAATCAGCCCCAGCATTTT	CAISRTGGNQPQHF
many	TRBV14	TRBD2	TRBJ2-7	TGTGCCAGCAGCCAAGATGCTAGCGGGAAGTACGAGCAGTACTTC	CASSQDASGKYEQYF
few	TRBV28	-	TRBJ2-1	TGTGCCAGCAGTTCTGGGGACTTGTACAATGAGCAGTTCTTC	CASSSGDLYNEQFF
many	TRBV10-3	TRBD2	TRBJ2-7	TGTGCCATCAGTGAGCCCAGGGGAGCGGGAGCCGCCTACGGATTGGAGCAGTACTTC	CAISEPRGAGAAYGLEQYF
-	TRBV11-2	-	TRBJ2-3	TGTGCCACCGGGTCTCCTACGCAGTATTTT	CATGSPTQYF
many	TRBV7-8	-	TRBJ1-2	TGTGCCAGCAGCCCGGGAGACGTCTATGGCTACACCTTC	CASSPGDVYGYTF
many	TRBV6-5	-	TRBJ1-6	TGTGCCAGCCGCCCGTGGGGAAGCGACTATAATTCACCCCTCCACTTT	CASRPWGSDYNSPLHF
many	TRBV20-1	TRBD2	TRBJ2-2	TGCAGTGCTCCCGGGACTAGCGGGAGAGGGTGGGGCACCGGGGAGCTGTTTTTT	CSAPGTSGRGWGTGELFF
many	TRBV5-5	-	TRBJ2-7	TGTGCCAGCAGCCTCCTCGGAGCCTACGAGCAGTACTTC	CASSLLGAYEQYF
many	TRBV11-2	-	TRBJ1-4	TGTGCCAGCAGCACCTGGATGACCAATGAAAAACTGTTTTTT	CASSTWMTNEKLFF
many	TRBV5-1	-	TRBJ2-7	TGCGCCAGCAGCTGGGACGGTTACGAGCAGTACTTC	CASSWDGYEQYF
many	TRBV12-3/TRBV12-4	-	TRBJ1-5	TGTGCCAGCAGTTTAGGGAATCAGCCCCAGCATTTT	CASSLGNQPQHF
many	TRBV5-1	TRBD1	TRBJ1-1	TGCGCCAGCAGACGCCGGGACAGGGGCTCGAACACTGAAGCTTTCTTT	CASRRRDRGSNTEAFF
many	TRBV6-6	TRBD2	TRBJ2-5	TGTGCCAGCAGTTCCGGCGGTAGCGGGGGAGAGACCCAGTACTTC	CASSSGGSGGETQYF
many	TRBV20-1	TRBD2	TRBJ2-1	TGCAGTGCTAGACTAGCGGACAATGAGCAGTTCTTC	CSARLADNEQFF
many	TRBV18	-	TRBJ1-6	TGTGCCAGCTCAGGGGCGGATTCACCCCTCCACTTT	CASSGADSPLHF
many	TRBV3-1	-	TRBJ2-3	TGTGCCAGCAGCCTACGTTTAGGGCTGACAGATACGCAGTATTTT	CASSLRLGLTDTQYF
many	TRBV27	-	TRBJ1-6	TGTGCCAGCAGTGTAGACTCACCCCTCCACTTT	CASSVDSPLHF
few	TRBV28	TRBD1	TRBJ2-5	TGTGCCAGCAGCGTGCCCTACAGGGGACGAGAGACCCAGTACTTC	CASSVPYRGRETQYF
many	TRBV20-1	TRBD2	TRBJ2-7	TGCAGTGCTAACCGGATAGCGGGACCTCTCTACGAGCAGTACTTC	CSANRIAGPLYEQYF
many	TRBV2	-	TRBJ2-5	TGTGCCAGCACCCGATTCGGGACGGCTCAAGAGACCCAGTACTTC	CASTRFGTAQETQYF